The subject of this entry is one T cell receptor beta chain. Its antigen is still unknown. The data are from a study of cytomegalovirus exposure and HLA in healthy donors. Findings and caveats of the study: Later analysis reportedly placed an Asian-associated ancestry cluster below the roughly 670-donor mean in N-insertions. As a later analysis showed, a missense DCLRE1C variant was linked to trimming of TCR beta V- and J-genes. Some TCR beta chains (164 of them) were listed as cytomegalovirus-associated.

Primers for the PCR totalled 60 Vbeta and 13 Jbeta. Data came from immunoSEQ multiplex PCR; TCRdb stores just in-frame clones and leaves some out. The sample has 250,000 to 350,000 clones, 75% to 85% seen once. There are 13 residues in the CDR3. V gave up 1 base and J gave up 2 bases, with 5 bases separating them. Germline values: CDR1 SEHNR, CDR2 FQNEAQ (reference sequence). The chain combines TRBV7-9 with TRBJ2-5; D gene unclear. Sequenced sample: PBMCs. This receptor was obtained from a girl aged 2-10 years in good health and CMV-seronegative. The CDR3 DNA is TGTGCCAGCAGCTTAGAGCAACAAGAGACCCAGTACTTC. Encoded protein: CASSLEQQETQYF. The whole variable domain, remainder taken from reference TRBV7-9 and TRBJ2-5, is DTGVSQNPRHKITKRGQNVTFRCDPISEHNRLYWYRQTLGQGPEFLTYFQNEAQLEKSRLLSDRFSAERPKGSFSTLEIQRTEQGDSAMYLCASSLEQQETQYFGPGTRLLVL.